The present T cell receptor (beta chain) was sequenced within a study of CD8 T cells in Susac syndrome. With random hexamers, reverse transcription was performed on about 0.45 to 1 ug of RNA. TCRdb re-analysed the immunoSEQ multiplex PCR reads in MiXCR, keeping a single row per CDR3 protein. The table shows approximately 140,000 distinct CDR3 sequences, with 85% to 95% occurring only once. Of note for this clonotype: Its antigen remains unknown.

Broader study findings: The study conceded that its TCR sequencing and HLA analysis involved relatively few individuals.

There are 16 residues in the CDR3. V was shortened by 0 bases and J by 1 base, with 10 bases between the two germline ends. Germline values: CDR1 KGHDR, CDR2 SFDVKD. The source material was CD4+ T cells from PBMCs. This rearrangement joins TRBV24-1 to TRBJ2-3; maybe TRBD2 (6 bases). This receptor was obtained from a human donor with multiple sclerosis. CDR3: CATSDLRRGGTDTQYF. In DNA form, the CDR3 reads TGTGCCACCAGTGATTTGAGGAGGGGAGGCACAGATACGCAGTATTTT.